The clone carrying this T cell receptor (beta chain) was detected ten times or more. With 5 bases removed from V and 2 bases from J, the gap between germline ends came to 7 bases. The CDR3 is 13 amino acids. Time point reported: newly diagnosed GD, antithyroid drugs for less than 3 months. From RNA extracted from PBMCs, the TCR library was made. With iRepertoire HTBI primers and Arm-PCR of CDR3 regions, TCR beta libraries were built. MiXCR, run by TCRdb on the multiplex PCR reads, gives a single entry per CDR3 protein. The sample holds 350,000 to 500,000 distinct CDR3 sequences, 16% seen once. These data come from a study of regulatory T cells in long-lasting Graves disease. This sample was shared with a second study, whose subject was T cells in Graves' hyperthyroidism and ophthalmopathy.

The material was peripheral blood mononuclear cells (PBMCs), obtained at new diagnosis, from a patient treated with antithyroid drugs. The clonotype comes from a woman in her 30s with Graves disease. This sequence joins TRBV12-3 or TRBV12-4 and TRBJ2-1; the D is unclear. The CDR3 nucleotides are TGTGCCAGCAGTCCAGCTGCCTACAATGAGCAGTTCTTC. It encodes CASSPAAYNEQFF.